This is a list of T cell receptor beta chains from one sample in a study of T cells in Graves' hyperthyroidism and ophthalmopathy. TCRdb fed the multiplex PCR reads into MiXCR, producing one record per CDR3 protein. The sample yields roughly 750,000 distinct CDR3 sequences, roughly 15% seen once. Source material: blood. The receptors here all came from a man between 18 and 35 years old with Graves' hyperthyroidism. The CDR3 runs from the conserved cysteine through the conserved F or W. A D gene is named only where the DNA matches it firmly. Clone size is stated in some rows and not others, as once, few, many or a class when expanded.

. | TRBJ1-6 | TRBV27 | few | TGTGCCAGCAGTTTCCGAGAGTATTCACCCCTCCACTTT | CASSFREYSPLHF
. | TRBJ2-5 | TRBV27 | many | TGTGCCAGCAGAGGATTAGCGAGACAAGAGACCCAGTACTTC | CASRGLARQETQYF
. | TRBJ1-4 | TRBV5-5 | few | TGTGCCAGCAGCCCGAACCCCGGGGGGACTAATGAAAAACTGTTTTTT | CASSPNPGGTNEKLFF
. | TRBJ1-6 | TRBV20-1 | few | TGCAGTGCTAGAAAGGACGGCAATTCACCCCTCCACTTT | CSARKDGNSPLHF
TRBD1 | TRBJ2-1 | TRBV11-3 | many | TGTGCCAGCAGCTTAGGGGGGACAGGGGTGTCCAATGAGCAGTTCTTC | CASSLGGTGVSNEQFF
TRBD2 | TRBJ2-7 | TRBV7-3 | few | TGTGCCAGCAGCTACCCGTTTGCTAGCGGCCCCTACGAGCAGTACTTC | CASSYPFASGPYEQYF
TRBD1 | TRBJ2-7 | TRBV28 | . | TGTGCCAGCAGTTTAGTCGGGACAGGGGGCTACGAGCAGTGCTTC | CASSLVGTGGYEQCF
TRBD2 | TRBJ2-3 | TRBV7-2 | many | TGTGCCAGCAGCCTCCGACTAGCGGGGTCTGGGGATACGCAGTATTTT | CASSLRLAGSGDTQYF
TRBD2 | TRBJ2-3 | TRBV7-8 | many | TGTGCCACCCGTTCCGGAATACTAGCGGGAGGGATTAGCACAGATACGCAGTATTTT | CATRSGILAGGISTDTQYF
. | TRBJ1-1 | TRBV20-1 | . | TGCAGTGCTAGAGGGGCACGCGGCACTGAAGCTTTCTTT | CSARGARGTEAFF
TRBD2 | TRBJ2-7 | TRBV28 | many | TGTGCCAGCAGTTTCCCTAGCGGAGGGGTCTACGAGCAGTACTTC | CASSFPSGGVYEQYF
. | TRBJ1-5 | TRBV5-6 | once | TGTGCCAGCAGCTTGGCCGTAGTTAGCAATCAGCCCCAGCATTTT | CASSLAVVSNQPQHF
. | TRBJ1-2 | TRBV5-4 | . | TGTGCCAGCAGCTTGTTTCCGTCGGCCGCCAATGGCTACACCTTC | CASSLFPSAANGYTF
. | TRBJ1-2 | TRBV27 | many | TGTGCCAGCAGTTTAATACCGAACTATGGCTACACCTTC | CASSLIPNYGYTF
. | TRBJ2-7 | TRBV28 | many | TGTGCCAGCAGTTTTTCTGGTGTAGATTCTACGATGCAGTACTTC | CASSFSGVDSTMQYF
. | TRBJ2-7 | TRBV5-1 | many | TGCGCCAGCACCACAGGGTACGGTAGAGACTACGAGCAGTACTTC | CASTTGYGRDYEQYF
. | TRBJ2-3 | TRBV3-1 | few | TGTGCCAGCAGCCTAAAGGGGGGCGAAGATACGCAGTATTTT | CASSLKGGEDTQYF
. | TRBJ1-2 | TRBV6-2/TRBV6-3 | . | TGTGCCAGCAGTTACGGGGACAACTATGGCTACACCTTC | CASSYGDNYGYTF
. | TRBJ2-1 | TRBV14 | . | TGTGCCAGCAGCCACCTAATTGGTTACAATGAGCAGTTCTTC | CASSHLIGYNEQFF
. | TRBJ1-4 | TRBV29-1 | . | TGCAGCGTTCGCCTTGAAGGCAGGGGCGGGGAAAAACTGTTTTTT | CSVRLEGRGGEKLFF
. | TRBJ2-1 | TRBV5-6 | . | TGTGCCTCCACACCCGGACCGGTAGTCAATGAGCAGTTCTTC | CASTPGPVVNEQFF
TRBD2 | TRBJ2-7 | TRBV2 | many | TGTGCCAGCAGTGAAGTAGGACTAGCGGGAAATAGGCTCGAGCAGTACTTC | CASSEVGLAGNRLEQYF
TRBD2 | TRBJ2-1 | TRBV4-1 | few | TGCGCCAGCAGCCCCCCGGCGGGAGCCTACAATGAGCAGTTCTTC | CASSPPAGAYNEQFF
TRBD1 | TRBJ1-2 | TRBV4-3 | . | TGCGCCAGCAGCCAAGTCTGGACAGGGGAACGTGGCTACACCTTC | CASSQVWTGERGYTF
. | TRBJ2-7 | TRBV27 | many | TGTGCCGTGGGGGGCCCCTACGAGCAGTACTTC | CAVGGPYEQYF
. | TRBJ2-5 | TRBV11-3 | many | TGTGCCAGCAGCTCGGGGGGACAAAGCCAAGAGACCCAGTACTTC | CASSSGGQSQETQYF
. | TRBJ1-2 | TRBV20-1 | . | TGCAGTGCTAGAGTGATGAGGGGTCCAATGGGGGGCTACACCTTC | CSARVMRGPMGGYTF
. | TRBJ2-7 | TRBV3-1 | few | TGTGCCAGCAGCCAAGGGGAAGCTATTACCTACGAGCAGTACTTC | CASSQGEAITYEQYF
TRBD2 | TRBJ2-7 | TRBV27 | . | TGTGCCAGCCCCGGGACTAGCGGGGGCTACGAGCAGTACTTC | CASPGTSGGYEQYF
TRBD1 | TRBJ2-7 | TRBV20-1 | . | TGCAGTGCTGTAAATACAGGGGGCGACGAGCAGTACTTC | CSAVNTGGDEQYF
. | TRBJ2-3 | TRBV7-9 | many | TGTGCCAGCAGCTTAGGATCACCGAATACGCAGTATTTT | CASSLGSPNTQYF
TRBD1 | TRBJ2-7 | TRBV5-8 | . | TGTGCCAGCAGCTTGGAGCAGGGGGTCGACGCCCCCAGCTCCTACGAGCAGTACTTC | CASSLEQGVDAPSSYEQYF
. | TRBJ2-2 | TRBV7-2 | few | TGTGCCAGCAGCCCCTGGACTTCTACCGGGGAGCTGTTTTTT | CASSPWTSTGELFF
TRBD2 | TRBJ2-1 | TRBV10-3 | . | TGTGCCATCAGTGAGTCGTCTAGCGGGAGTCGCGATCGGTTCTTC | CAISESSSGSRDRFF
. | TRBJ1-1 | TRBV7-9 | few | TGTGCCAGCAGCTTAGGGCGGCGGGAGCTGAACACTGAAGCTTTCTTT | CASSLGRRELNTEAFF
. | TRBJ2-7 | TRBV27 | . | TGTGCCAGCAGTACCCGGGACATACTTTACGAGCAGTACTTC | CASSTRDILYEQYF
TRBD1 | TRBJ2-1 | TRBV30 | many | TGTGCCTGGAGTTCCGGGACAGCCTACAATGAGCAGTTCTTC | CAWSSGTAYNEQFF
. | TRBJ1-1 | TRBV29-1 | many | TGCAGCGTCAGCTCAGGGCGGACTGAAGCTTTCTTT | CSVSSGRTEAFF
TRBD1 | TRBJ2-7 | TRBV2 | many | TGTGCCAGCACCCTACCGGGACAGGGCCCCTACGAGCAGTACTTC | CASTLPGQGPYEQYF
. | TRBJ1-2 | TRBV20-1 | few | TGCAGTGCTAGAGATCTCGTCTATGGCTACACCTTC | CSARDLVYGYTF
TRBD2 | TRBJ2-1 | TRBV9 | . | TGTGCCAGCAGCGTAACTAGCGGGAGGGCGCATGAGCAGTTCTTC | CASSVTSGRAHEQFF
TRBD1 | TRBJ2-2 | TRBV2 | many | TGTGCCAGCCGGGACAGGACGAACACCGGGGAGCTGTTTTTT | CASRDRTNTGELFF
. | TRBJ2-3 | TRBV2 | many | TGTGCCAGCAGTGAGAGGAGGTATACGCAGTATTTT | CASSERRYTQYF
TRBD2 | TRBJ2-2 | TRBV4-1 | few | TGCGCCAGCAGCTATCGAGCGGGAGAGGCGAACACCGGGGAGCTGTTTTTT | CASSYRAGEANTGELFF
TRBD1 | TRBJ2-7 | TRBV3-1 | many | TGTGCCAGCAGCCCCAGTCGACAGGGGGCCCTCTACGAGCAGTACTTC | CASSPSRQGALYEQYF
TRBD2 | TRBJ2-1 | TRBV12-3/TRBV12-4 | many | TGTGCCAGCAGTGTCGGACTAGCGGGATGGTACAATGAGCAGTTCTTC | CASSVGLAGWYNEQFF
TRBD1 | TRBJ1-3 | TRBV2 | . | TGTGCCAGCACCTCAACAGGGGCTGGAAACACCATATATTTT | CASTSTGAGNTIYF
TRBD2 | TRBJ2-3 | TRBV2 | many | TGTGCCAGCAATAGCGGGAGATCTGGCACAGATACGCAGTATTTT | CASNSGRSGTDTQYF
. | TRBJ1-2 | TRBV2 | many | TGTGCCAGCAGTCCGACAGTCTATGGCTACACCTTC | CASSPTVYGYTF
. | TRBJ1-5 | TRBV5-5 | . | TGTGCCAGCAGTTACGGGACACCTGATCAGCCCCAGCATTTT | CASSYGTPDQPQHF
. | TRBJ1-1 | TRBV29-1 | few | TGCAGCGTTCGTGCCCTGAACACTGAAGCTTTCTTT | CSVRALNTEAFF